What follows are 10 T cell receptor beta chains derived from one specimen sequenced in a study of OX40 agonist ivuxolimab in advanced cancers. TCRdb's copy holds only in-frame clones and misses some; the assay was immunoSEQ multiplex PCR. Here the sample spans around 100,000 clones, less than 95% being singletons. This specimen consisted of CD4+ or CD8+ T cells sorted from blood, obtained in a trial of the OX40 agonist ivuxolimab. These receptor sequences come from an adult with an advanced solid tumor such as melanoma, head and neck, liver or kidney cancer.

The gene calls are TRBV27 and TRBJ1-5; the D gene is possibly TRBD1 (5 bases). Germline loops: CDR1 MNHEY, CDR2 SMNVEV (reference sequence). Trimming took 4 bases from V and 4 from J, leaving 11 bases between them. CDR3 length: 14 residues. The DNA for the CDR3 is TGTGCCAGCAGTTCCTGGGGGGGAAATCAGCCCCAGCATTTT. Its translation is CASSSWGGNQPQHF.

CDR3 loop: CASSIASYTGELFF. In DNA form, the CDR3 reads TGTGCCAGTAGTATAGCAAGTTATACCGGGGAGCTGTTTTTT. This chain connects TRBV19 to TRBJ2-2; D not resolved. The CDR3 runs 14 residues. Trimming shortened V by 1 base and J by 5 bases, and 8 bases separated the two germline ends. Per germline, CDR1 LNHDA and CDR2 SQIVND (reference sequence).

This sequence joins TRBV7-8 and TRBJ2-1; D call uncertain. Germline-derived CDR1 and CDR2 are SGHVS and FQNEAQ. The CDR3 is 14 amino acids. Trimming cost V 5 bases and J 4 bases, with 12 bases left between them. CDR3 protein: CASSTKGQYNEQFF. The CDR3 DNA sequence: TGTGCCAGCAGCACAAAAGGCCAGTACAATGAGCAGTTCTTC.

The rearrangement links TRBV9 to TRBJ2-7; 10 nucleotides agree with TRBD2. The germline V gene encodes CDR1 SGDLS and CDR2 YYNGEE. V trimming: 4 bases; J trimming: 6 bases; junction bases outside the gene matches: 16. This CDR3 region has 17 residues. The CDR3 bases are TGTGCCAGCAGCCCCTACCACACTAGCGGGATGATTGCCGAGCAGTACTTC. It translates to CASSPYHTSGMIAEQYF.

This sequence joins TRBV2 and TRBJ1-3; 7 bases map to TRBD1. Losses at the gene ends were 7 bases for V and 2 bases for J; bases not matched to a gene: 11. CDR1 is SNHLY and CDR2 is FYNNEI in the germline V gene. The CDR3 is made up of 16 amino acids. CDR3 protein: CASKAGGMRAGNTIYF. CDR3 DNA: TGTGCCAGCAAGGCAGGGGGAATGAGGGCTGGAAACACCATATATTTT. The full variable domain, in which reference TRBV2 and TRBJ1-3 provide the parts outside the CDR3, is EPEVTQTPSHQVTQMGQEVILRCVPISNHLYFYWYRQILGQKVEFLVSFYNNEISEKSEIFDDQFSVERPDGSNFTLKIRSTKLEDSAMYFCASKAGGMRAGNTIYFGEGSWLTVV.

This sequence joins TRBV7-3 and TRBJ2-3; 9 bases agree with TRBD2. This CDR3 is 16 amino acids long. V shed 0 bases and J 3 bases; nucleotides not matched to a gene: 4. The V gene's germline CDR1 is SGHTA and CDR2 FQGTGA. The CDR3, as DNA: TGTGCCAGCAGCTTAACGTTTACTAGCGGGACAGATACGCAGTATTTT. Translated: CASSLTFTSGTDTQYF. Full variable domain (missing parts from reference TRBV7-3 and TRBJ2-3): GAGVSQTPSNKVTEKGKYVELRCDPISGHTALYWYRQSLGQGPEFLIYFQGTGAADDSGLPNDRFFAVRPEGSVSTLKIQRTERGDSAVYLCASSLTFTSGTDTQYFGPGTRLTVL.

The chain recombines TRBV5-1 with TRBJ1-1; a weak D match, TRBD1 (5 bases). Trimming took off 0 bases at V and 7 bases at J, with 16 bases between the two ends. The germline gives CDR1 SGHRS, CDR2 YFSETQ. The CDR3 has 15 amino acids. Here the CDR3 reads CASSLAGREDGEAFF. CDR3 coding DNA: TGCGCCAGCAGCTTGGCGGGCAGGGAGGATGGTGAAGCTTTCTTT.

This chain's CDR3 is CASSQKGEVNEKLFF. The CDR3 region has the DNA TGTGCCAGCAGCCAAAAGGGGGAAGTTAATGAAAAACTGTTTTTT. This chain uses TRBV13 with TRBJ1-4; D possibly corresponds to TRBD1 (6 bases). The V gene's germline CDR1 is PRHDT and CDR2 FYEKMQ (reference sequence). The CDR3 is made up of 15 amino acids. Trimming removed 5 bases at V and 4 bases at J, with 14 bases between.

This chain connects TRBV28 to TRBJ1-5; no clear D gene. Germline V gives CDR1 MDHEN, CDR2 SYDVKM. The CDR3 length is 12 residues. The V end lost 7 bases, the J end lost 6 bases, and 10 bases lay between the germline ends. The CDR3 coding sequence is TGTGCCAGCATGTACGGGTTTCAGCCCCAGCATTTT. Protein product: CASMYGFQPQHF. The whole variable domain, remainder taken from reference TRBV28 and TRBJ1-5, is DVKVTQSSRYLVKRTGEKVFLECVQDMDHENMFWYRQDPGLGLRLIYFSYDVKMKEKGDIPEGYSVSREKKERFSLILESASTNQTSMYLCASMYGFQPQHFGDGTRLSIL.

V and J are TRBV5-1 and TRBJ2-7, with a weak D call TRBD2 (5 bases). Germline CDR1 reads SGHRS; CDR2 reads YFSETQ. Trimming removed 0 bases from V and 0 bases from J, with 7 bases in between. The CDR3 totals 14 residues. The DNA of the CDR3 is TGCGCCAGCAGCTTGGACGGGGACTCCTACGAGCAGTACTTC. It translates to CASSLDGDSYEQYF.